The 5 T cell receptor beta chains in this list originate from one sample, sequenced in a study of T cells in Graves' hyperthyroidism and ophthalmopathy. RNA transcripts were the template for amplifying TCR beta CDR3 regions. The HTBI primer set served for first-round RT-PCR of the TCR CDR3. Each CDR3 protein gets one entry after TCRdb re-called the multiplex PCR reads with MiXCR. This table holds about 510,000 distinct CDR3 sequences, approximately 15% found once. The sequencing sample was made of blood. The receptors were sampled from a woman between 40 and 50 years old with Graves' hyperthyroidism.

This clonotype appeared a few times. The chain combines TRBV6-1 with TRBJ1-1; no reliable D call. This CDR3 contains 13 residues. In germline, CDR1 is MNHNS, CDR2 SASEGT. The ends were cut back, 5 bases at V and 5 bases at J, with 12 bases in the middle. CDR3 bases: TGTGCCAGCAGTCCCCCGGTGGGGACTGAAGCTTTCTTT. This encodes CASSPPVGTEAFF.

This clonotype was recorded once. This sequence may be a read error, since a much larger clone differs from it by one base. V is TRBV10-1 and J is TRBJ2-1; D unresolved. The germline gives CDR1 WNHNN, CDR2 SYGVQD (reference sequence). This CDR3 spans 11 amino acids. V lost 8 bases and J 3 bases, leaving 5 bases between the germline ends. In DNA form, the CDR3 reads TGCGCCAGCGCCGGCTACAATGAGCAGTTCTTC. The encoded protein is CASAGYNEQFF.

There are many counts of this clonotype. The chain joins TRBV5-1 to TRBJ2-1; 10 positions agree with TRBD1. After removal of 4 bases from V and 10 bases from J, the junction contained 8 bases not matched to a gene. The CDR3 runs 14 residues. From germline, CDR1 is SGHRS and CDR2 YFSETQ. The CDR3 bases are TGCGCCAGCAGCCAGATGGGACAGGGGAGCGAGCAGTTCTTC. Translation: CASSQMGQGSEQFF.

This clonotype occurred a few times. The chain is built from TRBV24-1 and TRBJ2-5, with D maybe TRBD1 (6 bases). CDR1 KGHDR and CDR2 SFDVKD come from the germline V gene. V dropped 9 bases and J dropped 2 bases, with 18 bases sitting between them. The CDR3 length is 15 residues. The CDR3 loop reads CATADSKSFQETQYF. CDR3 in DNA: TGTGCCACCGCGGACAGCAAGTCATTTCAAGAGACCCAGTACTTC.

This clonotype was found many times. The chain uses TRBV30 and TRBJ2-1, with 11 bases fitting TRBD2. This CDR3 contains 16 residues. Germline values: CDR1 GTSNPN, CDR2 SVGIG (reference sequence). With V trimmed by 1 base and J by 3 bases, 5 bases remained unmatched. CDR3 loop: CAWSALAGGYYNEQFF. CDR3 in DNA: TGTGCCTGGAGTGCTCTAGCGGGAGGCTACTACAATGAGCAGTTCTTC.